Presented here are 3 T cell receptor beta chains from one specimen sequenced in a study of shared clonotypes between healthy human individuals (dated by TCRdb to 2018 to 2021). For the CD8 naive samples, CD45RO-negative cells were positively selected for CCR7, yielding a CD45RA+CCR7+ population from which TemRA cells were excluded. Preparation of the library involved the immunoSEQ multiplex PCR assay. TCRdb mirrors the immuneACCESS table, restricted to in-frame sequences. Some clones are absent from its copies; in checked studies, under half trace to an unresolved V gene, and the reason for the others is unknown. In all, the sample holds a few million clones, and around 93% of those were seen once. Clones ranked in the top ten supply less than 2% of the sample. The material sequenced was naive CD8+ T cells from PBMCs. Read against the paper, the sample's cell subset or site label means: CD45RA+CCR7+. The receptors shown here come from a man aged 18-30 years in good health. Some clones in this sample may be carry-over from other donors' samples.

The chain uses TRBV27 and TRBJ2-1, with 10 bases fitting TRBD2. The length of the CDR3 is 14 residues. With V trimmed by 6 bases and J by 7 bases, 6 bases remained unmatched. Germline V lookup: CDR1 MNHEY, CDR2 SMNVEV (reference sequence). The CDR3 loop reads CASSHRSGRNEQFF. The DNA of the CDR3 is TGTGCCAGCAGCCACCGTAGCGGGAGGAATGAGCAGTTCTTC.

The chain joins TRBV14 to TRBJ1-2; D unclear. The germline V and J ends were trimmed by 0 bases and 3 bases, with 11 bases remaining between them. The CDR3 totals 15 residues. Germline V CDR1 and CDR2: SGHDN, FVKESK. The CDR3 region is CASSQDTDIYYGYTF. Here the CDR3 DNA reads TGTGCCAGCAGCCAAGATACAGACATATACTATGGCTACACCTTC. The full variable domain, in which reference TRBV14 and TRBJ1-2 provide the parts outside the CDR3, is EAGVTQFPSHSVIEKGQTVTLRCDPISGHDNLYWYRRVMGKEIKFLLHFVKESKQDESGMPNNRFLAERTGGTYSTLKVQPAELEDSGVYFCASSQDTDIYYGYTFGSGTRLTVV.

The chain's CDR3 is CASSFMGLAAEQYF. The CDR3 DNA reads TGTGCCAGCAGCTTTATGGGACTAGCGGCAGAGCAGTACTTC. The J gene is TRBJ2-7, the V gene TRBV11-2; 11 positions match TRBD2. Trimming cost V 3 bases and J 7 bases; bases outside gene matches: 5. This CDR3 comprises 14 residues. Looked up from germline, CDR1 is SGHAT and CDR2 is FQNNGV. Together with reference TRBV11-2 and TRBJ2-7, the CDR3 gives the full variable domain: EAGVAQSPRYKIIEKRQSVAFWCNPISGHATLYWYQQILGQGPKLLIQFQNNGVVDDSQLPKDRFSAERLKGVDSTLKIQPAKLEDSAVYLCASSFMGLAAEQYFGPGTRLTVT.